Following are 13 T cell receptor beta chains from one sample sequenced in a study of identical twins. TCRdb re-analysed the 5' RACE reads in MiXCR, keeping a single row per CDR3 protein. Altogether more than 1.5 million distinct CDR3 sequences are present, about 32% being singletons, with the ten largest covering more than 0.25%. Sequencing used cord blood. The receptors shown here come from a newborn girl in good health.

This clonotype has a handful of counts. The chain links TRBV14 to TRBJ2-3, with 11 positions matching TRBD2. With 0 bases clipped from V and 1 base from J, the junction kept 9 bases outside the gene matches. The CDR3 sequence is 19 residues long. CDR1 is SGHDN and CDR2 is FVKESK in the germline V gene. The DNA for the CDR3 is TGTGCCAGCAGCCAAGATGTGGGACTAGCGGATCTCCGCACAGATACGCAGTATTTT. Protein sequence: CASSQDVGLADLRTDTQYF.

The rearrangement links TRBV5-4 to TRBJ2-1; the match to TRBD2 covers 11 bases. V was clipped by 3 bases and J by 6 bases; unmatched bases: 8. From germline, CDR1 is SGHNT and CDR2 YYREEE (reference sequence). The CDR3 runs to 16 residues. CDR3 sequence reads: CASSYPSGGSLNEQFF. DNA for the CDR3: TGTGCCAGCAGCTACCCTAGCGGGGGGTCACTCAATGAGCAGTTCTTC.

This sequence joins TRBV24-1 and TRBJ2-1; no definite D call. Trimming took 1 base from V and 8 from J, leaving 5 bases between them. CDR1 is KGHDR, CDR2 SFDVKD, per germline. The CDR3 has 12 residues. The chain's CDR3 is CATSDFMHEQFF. The CDR3 DNA is TGTGCCACCAGTGATTTCATGCATGAGCAGTTCTTC.

This clonotype was counted at least ten times. The CDR3 loop is CASSEWRGENGPDTQYF. In DNA form, the CDR3 reads TGTGCCAGCAGTGAATGGCGGGGGGAAAACGGACCAGATACGCAGTATTTT. The J gene is TRBJ2-3, the V gene TRBV25-1; 8 bases fit TRBD2. V lost 1 base, J lost 4 bases, and 10 bases stayed unmatched. The germline gives CDR1 MGHDK, CDR2 SYGVNS. The CDR3 spans 17 residues.

The chain carries TRBV12-3 or TRBV12-4 and TRBJ2-5, with 7 bases that match TRBD1. The CDR3 totals 14 residues. V lost 5 bases to trimming and J lost 7 bases; unmatched junction nucleotides: 10. CDR3: CASSLTGARRTQYF. The CDR3 coding sequence is TGTGCCAGCAGTCTCACAGGGGCTCGGAGGACCCAGTACTTC.

The V gene is TRBV28, the J gene TRBJ1-2; no clear D. Trimming took off 6 bases at V and 1 base at J, with 12 bases between the two ends. Germline lookup yields CDR1 MDHEN and CDR2 SYDVKM. The CDR3 contains 14 residues. Here the CDR3 reads CASRFQGSNYGYTF. CDR3 nucleotide sequence: TGTGCCAGCAGATTCCAAGGGAGTAACTATGGCTACACCTTC.

The chain uses TRBV12-3 or TRBV12-4 and TRBJ1-1; D may be TRBD1 (6 bases). The V and J ends lost 3 bases and 6 bases respectively, with 17 bases between them. The CDR3 totals 15 residues. CDR3: CASSFRAPGEAEAFF. The CDR3 nucleotides are TGTGCCAGCAGTTTCCGGGCGCCAGGGGAGGCTGAAGCTTTCTTT.

This clonotype has only one observation. The chain employs TRBV2 and TRBJ2-3; possibly TRBD2 for D (6 bases). The CDR3 is 13 amino acids. The ends were cut back, 7 bases at V and 8 bases at J, with 16 bases in the middle. CDR1 is SNHLY and CDR2 is FYNNEI in the germline V gene. The DNA of the CDR3 is TGTGCCAGCAAGGCTAGCGTTAGAGGTACGCAGTATTTT. This translates into CASKASVRGTQYF. Combining the CDR3 with reference TRBV2 and TRBJ2-3 gives the whole variable domain EPEVTQTPSHQVTQMGQEVILRCVPISNHLYFYWYRQILGQKVEFLVSFYNNEISEKSEIFDDQFSVERPDGSNFTLKIRSTKLEDSAMYFCASKASVRGTQYFGPGTRLTVL.

This clonotype has more than one count but fewer than ten. The chain links TRBV2 to TRBJ1-6; TRBD1 matches at 9 bases. In germline, CDR1 is SNHLY, CDR2 FYNNEI. V lost 7 bases to trimming and J lost 10 bases; unmatched junction nucleotides: 8. The CDR3 is made up of 14 amino acids. This CDR3 is CASTSGTGSSPLHF. The CDR3 DNA is TGTGCCAGCACCTCCGGGACAGGGAGCTCACCCCTCCACTTT. The whole variable domain, filled in from reference TRBV2 and TRBJ1-6, reads EPEVTQTPSHQVTQMGQEVILRCVPISNHLYFYWYRQILGQKVEFLVSFYNNEISEKSEIFDDQFSVERPDGSNFTLKIRSTKLEDSAMYFCASTSGTGSSPLHFGNGTRLTVT.

This clonotype was counted at least ten times. CDR3 DNA: TGTGCCAGCAGCGACAGGGACAATGAGCAGTTCTTC. It codes for CASSDRDNEQFF. V usage is TRBV2 and J usage is TRBJ2-1; 7 bases are a match to TRBD1. Per germline, CDR1 SNHLY and CDR2 FYNNEI. CDR3 length equals 12 residues. V lost 6 bases and J lost 5; bases outside the gene matches: 1.

This rearrangement joins TRBV6-4 to TRBJ1-5; no definite D call. This CDR3 is 14 amino acids long. Germline V gene lookup returns CDR1 MRHNA and CDR2 SNTAGT. Trimming left V 6 bases short and J 4 bases short, with 13 bases between. The CDR3 is CASRDRTLNQPQHF. CDR3 coding DNA: TGTGCCAGCAGGGATCGGACCCTTAATCAGCCCCAGCATTTT.

Turning to this clonotype: One base away lies a much larger clone, so this may be a sequencing read error. Here the CDR3 DNA reads TGTGCCAGCAGCCGCGGACTAGCGGGGTACTCCTACGAGCAGTTCTTC. It is translated as CASSRGLAGYSYEQFF. This chain links TRBV13 with TRBJ2-7; 12 bases align to TRBD2. The better agreement between TRBJ2-1 and the DNA end casts doubt on the J call. From germline, CDR1 is PRHDT and CDR2 FYEKMQ (reference sequence). This CDR3 spans 16 amino acids.

The chain links TRBV4-2 to TRBJ1-5; no definite D call. CDR1 LGHNA and CDR2 YNFKEQ come from the germline V gene. V gave up 0 bases and J gave up 2 bases, with 11 bases separating them. This CDR3 is built from 16 residues. In nucleotides, the CDR3 is TGTGCCAGCAGCCAAGAGTGGGGTTCTGGCAATCAGCCCCAGCATTTT. As protein: CASSQEWGSGNQPQHF.